Each of the 6 T cell receptor beta chains below was sequenced from the same sample in a study of STAT5B mutations in CD4+ large granular lymphocyte leukemia. Using immunoSEQ multiplex PCR, the repertoire was profiled, and TCRdb retains in-frame clones only, with some absent. The table records around 30,000 clones, around 67% of them present only once. The sequenced sample was CD4+ T cells from blood buffy coats. These receptors all come from a human donor in good health.

The chain has TRBV4-1 and TRBJ2-3; D is perhaps TRBD1 (5 bases). The CDR3 is 14 residues long. CDR1 is MGHRA and CDR2 is YSYEKL in the germline V gene. V was cut by 0 bases and J by 9 bases, with 13 bases left in between. As DNA, the CDR3 is TGCGCCAGCAGCCAAGACCCCGTCCCAGGGACGCAGTATTTT. This sequence encodes CASSQDPVPGTQYF.

The chain joins TRBV18 to TRBJ1-1; a weak D match, TRBD1 (5 bases). Trimming removed 2 bases from V and 0 bases from J, with 13 bases in between. Germline CDR1 and CDR2: KGHSH and LQKENI. The CDR3 contains 16 residues. As DNA, the CDR3 is TGTGCCAGCTCACCAGTCCTCGGACACCTGAACACTGAAGCTTTCTTT. Its protein product is CASSPVLGHLNTEAFF.

This clone was seen only a few times. The chain carries TRBV19 and TRBJ1-3, with D possibly matching TRBD1 (5 bases). The germline V gene has CDR1 LNHDA and CDR2 SQIVND (reference sequence). The length of the CDR3 is 15 residues. Trimming took 5 bases from V and 3 from J, leaving 14 bases between them. The CDR3 region has the DNA TGTGCCAGTAGTTCTCGGGGGGTGAATGGAAACACCATATATTTT. Translated: CASSSRGVNGNTIYF.

This clone was seen only a few times. The chain links TRBV2 to TRBJ2-2, with D unresolved. Germline V lookup: CDR1 SNHLY, CDR2 FYNNEI. V was cut by 8 bases and J by 1 base, with 11 bases left in between. There are 14 residues in the CDR3. The CDR3: CASQSSRNTGELFF. Written as DNA, the CDR3 is TGTGCCAGCCAATCGTCAAGGAACACCGGGGAGCTGTTTTTT. The whole variable domain, remainder taken from reference TRBV2 and TRBJ2-2, is EPEVTQTPSHQVTQMGQEVILRCVPISNHLYFYWYRQILGQKVEFLVSFYNNEISEKSEIFDDQFSVERPDGSNFTLKIRSTKLEDSAMYFCASQSSRNTGELFFGEGSRLTVL.

CDR3 sequence reads: CASSLSLNTGELFF. CDR3 bases: TGTGCCAGCAGCCTATCATTGAACACCGGGGAGCTGTTTTTT. V and J are TRBV7-9 and TRBJ2-2; no clear D. Trimming cost V 5 bases and J 1 base, with 8 bases left between them. Germline V gene lookup returns CDR1 SEHNR and CDR2 FQNEAQ (reference sequence). The CDR3 sequence is 14 residues long.

The chain recombines TRBV6-6 with TRBJ2-1; D ambiguous. Trimming removed 2 bases at V and 0 bases at J, with 11 bases between. Per the germline V gene, CDR1 is MNHNY and CDR2 is SVGAGI (reference sequence). The CDR3 totals 16 residues. The CDR3 DNA is TGTGCCAGCAGTTACACGGCTCGGAGCTCCTACAATGAGCAGTTCTTC. It specifies CASSYTARSSYNEQFF.